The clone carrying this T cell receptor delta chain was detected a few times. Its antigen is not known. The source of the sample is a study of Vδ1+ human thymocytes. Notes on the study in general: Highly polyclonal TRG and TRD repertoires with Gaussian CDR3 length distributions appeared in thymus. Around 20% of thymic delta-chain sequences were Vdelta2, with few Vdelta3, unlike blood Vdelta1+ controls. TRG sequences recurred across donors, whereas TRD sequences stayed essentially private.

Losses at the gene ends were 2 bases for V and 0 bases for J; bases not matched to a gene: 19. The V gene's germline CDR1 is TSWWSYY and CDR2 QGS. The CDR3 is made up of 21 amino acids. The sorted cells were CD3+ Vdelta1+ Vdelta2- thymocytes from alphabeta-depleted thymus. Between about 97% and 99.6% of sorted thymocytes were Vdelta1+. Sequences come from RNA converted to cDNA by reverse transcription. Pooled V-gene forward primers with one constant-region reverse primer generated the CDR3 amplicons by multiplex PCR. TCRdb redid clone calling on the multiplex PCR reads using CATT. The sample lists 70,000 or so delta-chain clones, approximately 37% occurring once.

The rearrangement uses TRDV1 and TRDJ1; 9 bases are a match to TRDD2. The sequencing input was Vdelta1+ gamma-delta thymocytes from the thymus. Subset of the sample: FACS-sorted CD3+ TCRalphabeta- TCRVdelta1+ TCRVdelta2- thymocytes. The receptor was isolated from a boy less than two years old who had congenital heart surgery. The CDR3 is CALGENLPTTTWIRYTDKLIF. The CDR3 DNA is TGTGCTCTTGGGGAAAACCTTCCTACGACGACTTGGATTCGGTACACCGATAAACTCATCTTT.